The clone carrying this TCR beta chain appeared many times. Antigen unknown. These data are taken from a study of T cells in Graves' hyperthyroidism and ophthalmopathy. Study observations and caveats: In the blood, most expanded thyroid clonotypes above 0.001 appeared as well.

Graves' hyperthyroidism without ophthalmopathy progression within 18 months was termed stable. PBMCs were obtained from approximately 9.2 ml fresh peripheral blood. RNA transcripts gave rise to amplified TCR beta CDR3 regions. A set of HTBI primers served as the primers for a first-round RT-PCR of the TCR CDR3. TCRdb itself ran the multiplex PCR reads through MiXCR, one entry per CDR3 protein. Counted here are around 500,000 distinct CDR3 sequences, about 15% occurring once; the ten biggest clones make up approximately 15%. The origin of this receptor is a woman aged 40-49 years with Graves' hyperthyroidism. The sequenced sample was blood.

CDR3 in amino acids: CASSLSRLAGSNEQYF. CDR3 coding DNA: TGTGCCAGCAGTTTAAGTAGGCTAGCGGGATCTAACGAGCAGTACTTC. The chain combines TRBV27 with TRBJ2-7; 9 bases fit TRBD2. Germline assignment: CDR1 MNHEY and CDR2 SMNVEV (reference sequence). The CDR3 loop spans 16 amino acids. V lost 2 bases, J lost 5 bases, and 10 bases stayed unmatched.